This T cell receptor (beta chain) originates from a study of blood T cell repertoires in COVID-19. Background on the study: COVID-19 samples collected from the United States, Italy and Spain covered acute and convalescent phases. The cDNA or gDNA used as material had been derived from T cells, B-cell-depleted T cells, or PBMCs.

CDR1 is SGHAT, CDR2 FQNNGV, per germline. This CDR3 contains 17 residues. J gave up 0 bases and V 5 bases, and 8 bases lay outside the gene matches. Original processing notes: Estimated nucleated cell counts came from reference gene primer amplification. Measured with immunoSEQ multiplex PCR; TCRdb has only the in-frame clones, and not every one. The DNA gave D and trimming, while V, J and clone size come from that table. The top ten hold around 2.8% of the sample, which has about 190,000 clones, around 80% seen once. The sample comprised peripheral blood. The chain joins TRBV11-2 to TRBJ2-1; TRBD1 matches 9 bases. The TCR was taken from a woman of 80 years or more with active or convalescent COVID-19. CDR3 DNA: TGTGCCAGCAGCGGACGAGGGACAGGGAGCTCCTACAATGAGCAGTTCTTC. It specifies CASSGRGTGSSYNEQFF. The whole variable domain, filled in from reference TRBV11-2 and TRBJ2-1, reads EAGVAQSPRYKIIEKRQSVAFWCNPISGHATLYWYQQILGQGPKLLIQFQNNGVVDDSQLPKDRFSAERLKGVDSTLKIQPAKLEDSAVYLCASSGRGTGSSYNEQFFGPGTRLTVL.